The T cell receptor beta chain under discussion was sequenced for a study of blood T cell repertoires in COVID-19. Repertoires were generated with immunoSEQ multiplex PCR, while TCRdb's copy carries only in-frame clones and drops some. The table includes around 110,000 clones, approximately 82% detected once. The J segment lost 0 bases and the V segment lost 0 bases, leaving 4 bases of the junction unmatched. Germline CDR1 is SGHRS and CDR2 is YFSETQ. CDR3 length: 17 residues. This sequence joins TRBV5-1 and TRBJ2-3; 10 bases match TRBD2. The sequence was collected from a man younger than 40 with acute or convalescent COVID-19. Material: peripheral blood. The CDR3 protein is CASSLGLAGPSTDTQYF. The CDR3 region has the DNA TGCGCCAGCAGCTTGGGACTAGCGGGTCCTAGCACAGATACGCAGTATTTT.